The clone carrying this T cell receptor (beta chain) was detected only a few times. The antigen is not known. The authors ran a second PCR of roughly 6 to 12 cycles using a sample-barcoded 5' primer and a J-beta primer mix. TCRdb re-called the 5' RACE reads through MiXCR, storing one row per CDR3 protein. The repertoire consists of 800,000 to 1,300,000 distinct CDR3 sequences, with approximately 25% occurring once and the leading ten covering 0.75%. This entry belongs to a study of blood T cells in healthy people across ages. Findings and caveats of the study: Versus aged donors, long-lived donors had higher diversity and more naive CD4+ cells.

The total RNA that was extracted per sample amounted to at least 5.5 micrograms. These data were also filed under a second study, of T cells of mothers and their children. That paper adds: The authors used all extracted RNA for cDNA synthesis, at approximately 1.5 ug per 15 ul. Each child contributed about 3 million TCR beta CDR3 reads, while each mother contributed over 10 million.

What was sequenced was blood. The receptor was isolated from a girl aged 2-10 years in good health.

CDR3 region: CASSQVPTGYGDEKLFF. In DNA, the CDR3 is TGTGCCAGCAGCCAAGTGCCTACAGGGTACGGAGATGAAAAACTGTTTTTT. This chain links TRBV3-1 with TRBJ1-4; D may be TRBD1 (6 bases). This CDR3 is built from 17 residues. Germline CDR1 LGHDT, CDR2 YNNKEL (reference sequence). The V end lost 1 base, the J end lost 6 bases, and 18 bases lay between the germline ends.